The T cell receptor (beta chain) under discussion was sequenced for a study of beta chain features in type 1 diabetes. Whole-study findings and limits: Moderate but significant shortening of TCRB CDR3s was recorded in all four CD4+ subsets from Type 1 diabetes patients.

Germline CDR1 LNHDA, CDR2 SQIVND (reference sequence). This CDR3 has 14 residues. The V end lost 7 bases, the J end lost 4 bases, and 14 bases lay between the germline ends. What was sequenced were expressed TCRB transcripts, since all of the isolated RNA had been reverse transcribed. Libraries were prepared by immunoSEQ multiplex PCR; TCRdb keeps only in-frame clonotypes and omits some of them. The repertoire has about 25,000 clones, over 65% of them found once; the top ten carry 1.1%. In this sample, this clone turned up once. The antigen is not known. The rearrangement uses TRBV19 and TRBJ1-5; D ambiguous. Sequencing was performed on stem cell memory CD4+ T cells from blood. The clonotype comes from a woman in her 40s with type 1 diabetes. The chain's CDR3 is CASTLRGSNQPQHF. The CDR3 DNA reads TGTGCCAGTACCTTGCGAGGGTCGAATCAGCCCCAGCATTTT.